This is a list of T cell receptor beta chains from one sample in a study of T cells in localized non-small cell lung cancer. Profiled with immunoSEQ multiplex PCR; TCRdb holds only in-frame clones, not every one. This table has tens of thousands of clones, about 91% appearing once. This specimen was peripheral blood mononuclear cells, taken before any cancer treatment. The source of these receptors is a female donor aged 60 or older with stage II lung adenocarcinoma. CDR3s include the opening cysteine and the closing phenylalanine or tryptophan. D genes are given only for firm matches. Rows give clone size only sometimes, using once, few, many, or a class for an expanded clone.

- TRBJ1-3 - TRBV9 CASSEGPGSGNTIYF TGTGCCAGCAGCGAGGGGCCGGGGTCTGGAAACACCATATATTTT
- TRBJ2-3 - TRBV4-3 CASSPHQGGADTQYF TGCGCCAGCAGCCCCCACCAAGGGGGTGCAGATACGCAGTATTTT
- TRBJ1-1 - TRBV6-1 CASNRNGGMAFF TGTGCCAGCAACCGAAATGGGGGGATGGCTTTCTTT
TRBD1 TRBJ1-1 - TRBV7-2 CASSLSKGGGRAFF TGTGCCAGCAGCTTATCCAAGGGAGGGGGCAGAGCTTTCTTT
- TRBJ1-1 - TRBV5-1 CASRAGQMNTEAFF TGCGCCAGCAGGGCCGGACAGATGAACACTGAAGCTTTCTTT
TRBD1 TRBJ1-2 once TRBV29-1 CSVETGGASGYTF TGCAGCGTTGAAACAGGGGGCGCGTCCGGCTACACCTTC
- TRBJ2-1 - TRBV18 CASSPPGGFRNEQFF TGTGCCAGCTCACCACCGGGCGGCTTTCGCAATGAGCAGTTCTTC
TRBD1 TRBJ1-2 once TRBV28 CASSPTGTGSGYTF TGTGCCAGCAGTCCTACCGGGACAGGGAGCGGCTACACCTTC
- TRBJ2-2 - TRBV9 CASSVSHGELFF TGTGCCAGCAGCGTATCCCACGGGGAGCTGTTTTTT
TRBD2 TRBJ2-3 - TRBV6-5 CASSLLSGDTDTQYF TGTGCCAGCAGCCTCCTTAGCGGGGACACAGATACGCAGTATTTT
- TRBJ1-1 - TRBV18 CASSPEGETEAFF TGTGCCAGCTCACCAGAAGGGGAGACTGAAGCTTTCTTT
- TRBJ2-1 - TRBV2 CASSDVGARGIYNEQFF TGTGCCAGCAGCGACGTGGGGGCTAGGGGCATATACAATGAGCAGTTCTTC
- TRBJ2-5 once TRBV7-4 CASSLDVTQYF TGTGCCAGCAGCTTAGACGTGACCCAGTACTTC
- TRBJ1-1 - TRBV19 CASLGPVGTEAFF TGTGCCAGTTTAGGACCCGTGGGCACTGAAGCTTTCTTT
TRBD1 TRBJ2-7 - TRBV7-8 CASSLRTGGYEQYF TGTGCCAGCAGCCTCCGGACAGGGGGCTACGAGCAGTACTTC
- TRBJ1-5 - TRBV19 CASIMGTLSNQPQHF TGTGCCAGTATTATGGGGACCCTTAGCAATCAGCCCCAGCATTTT
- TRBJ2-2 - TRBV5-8 CASSLVVGNGELFF TGTGCCAGCAGCTTGGTAGTGGGGAACGGGGAGCTGTTTTTT
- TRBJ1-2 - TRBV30 CAWTVDKYGYTF TGTGCCTGGACCGTGGACAAATATGGCTACACCTTC
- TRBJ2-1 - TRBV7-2 CASSAPTYNEQFF TGTGCCAGCAGCGCCCCTACCTACAATGAGCAGTTCTTC
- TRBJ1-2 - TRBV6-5 CASSYSGSGLYSYTF TGTGCCAGCAGTTACTCGGGGTCGGGGCTCTATAGCTACACCTTC
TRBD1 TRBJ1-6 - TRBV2 CASSEGTGRSPLHF TGTGCCAGCAGTGAGGGGACAGGGAGGTCACCCCTCCACTTT
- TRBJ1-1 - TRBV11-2 CASSLAANTEAFF TGTGCCAGCAGCTTAGCCGCGAACACTGAAGCTTTCTTT
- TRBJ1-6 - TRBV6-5 CASSYQVKGVSPLHF TGTGCCAGCAGTTACCAAGTCAAGGGTGTATCACCCCTCCACTTT
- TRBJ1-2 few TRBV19 CASSRKRGDAYGYTF TGTGCCAGTAGTAGAAAGAGAGGGGACGCCTATGGCTACACCTTC
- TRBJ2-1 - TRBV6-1 CASRKVGGSHEQFF TGTGCCAGCAGGAAGGTAGGGGGGTCCCATGAGCAGTTCTTC
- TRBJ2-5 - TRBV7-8 CASSLARQETQYF TGTGCCAGCAGCTTAGCCCGTCAAGAGACCCAGTACTTC
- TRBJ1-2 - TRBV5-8 CASSLDGGNYGYTF TGTGCCAGCAGCTTGGATGGGGGGAACTATGGCTACACCTTC
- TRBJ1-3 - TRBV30 CAWRGMGGNTIYF TGTGCCTGGAGGGGGATGGGAGGAAACACCATATATTTT
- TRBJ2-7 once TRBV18 CASSPLVYEQYF TGTGCCAGCTCACCACTAGTCTACGAGCAGTACTTC
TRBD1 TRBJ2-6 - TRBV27 CASSLWAGGSGANVLTF TGTGCCAGCAGTTTATGGGCAGGGGGCTCTGGGGCCAACGTCCTGACTTTC